A selection of T cell receptor beta chains follows, all from one sample in a study of graft-versus-host responses after intestinal transplantation. TCRdb's table, derived via immunoSEQ multiplex PCR, lists solely in-frame clones and lacks some. The table has about 3,900 clones, approximately 40% seen once. The sequencing used alloreactive CD8+ T cells from a mixed lymphocyte reaction culture, collected before transplantation. Receptor source: a human patient who was an organ donor for intestinal transplantation. Both conserved end residues are part of each CDR3. Each record gives: J gene, V gene, clone size, D gene, CDR3 DNA, CDR3 protein. The D gene is left open where the match is weak. Rows give clone size only sometimes, using once, few, many, or a class for an expanded clone.

J: TRBJ2-1
V: TRBV23-1
size: -
D: -
DNA: TGCGCCAGCAGTCAACTTCGTTGGGGAAGCGGTGAGCAGTTCTTC
CDR3: CASSQLRWGSGEQFF

J: TRBJ1-5
V: TRBV23-1
size: -
D: TRBD1
DNA: TGCGCCAGCAGTCACTCCGGGACAGGGGCCAATCAGCCCCAGCATTTT
CDR3: CASSHSGTGANQPQHF

J: TRBJ1-2
V: TRBV7-2
size: -
D: -
DNA: TGTGCCAGCAGCTTAGACAGGCAGAAGGCTAGAGAGGGCTACACCTTC
CDR3: CASSLDRQKAREGYTF

J: TRBJ2-7
V: TRBV28
size: -
D: -
DNA: TGTGCCTATGCGGCAGGGCCCTCCTACGAGCAGTACTTC
CDR3: CAYAAGPSYEQYF

J: TRBJ2-7
V: TRBV5-5
size: few
D: -
DNA: TGTGCCAGCAGCCTCCCAGGGGCCAACGAGCAGTACTTC
CDR3: CASSLPGANEQYF

J: TRBJ2-7
V: TRBV10-1
size: once
D: TRBD1
DNA: TGCGCCAGCAGTGAGAGGGGGCCAAGCAATTGCCACTCCTACGAGCAGTACTTC
CDR3: CASSERGPSNCHSYEQYF

J: TRBJ2-3
V: TRBV9
size: once
D: TRBD2
DNA: TGTGCCAGCAGCGTAGGAGCGGGAGACACAGATACGCAGTATTTT
CDR3: CASSVGAGDTDTQYF

J: TRBJ2-3
V: TRBV6-5
size: few
D: -
DNA: TGTGCCAGCAGTTCTCTTACAGATACGCAGTATTTT
CDR3: CASSSLTDTQYF

J: TRBJ2-1
V: TRBV19
size: few
D: TRBD2
DNA: TGTGCCAGTACCAAACTAGCGGGAGGTAACAATGAGCAGTTCTTC
CDR3: CASTKLAGGNNEQFF

J: TRBJ1-2
V: TRBV27
size: -
D: -
DNA: TGTGCCAGCAGCCCTTACTCGACAAGCTTCTATGGCTACACCTTC
CDR3: CASSPYSTSFYGYTF

J: TRBJ2-3
V: TRBV7-9
size: -
D: -
DNA: TGTGCCAGCAGCCCGGGGTTAAGCACAGATACGCAGTATTTT
CDR3: CASSPGLSTDTQYF

J: TRBJ2-7
V: TRBV28
size: few
D: TRBD1
DNA: TGTGCCAGCAGGGGACAGGGAACACGCTCCTACGAGCAGTACTTC
CDR3: CASRGQGTRSYEQYF

J: TRBJ1-2
V: TRBV15
size: -
D: TRBD1
DNA: TGTGCCACCAGCAGAGAGACAGGGGTTCCAAACTATGGCTACACCTTC
CDR3: CATSRETGVPNYGYTF

J: TRBJ2-1
V: TRBV14
size: -
D: TRBD2
DNA: TGTGCCAGCAGCCAAATTATAGCGGGACCCTACAATGAGCAGTTCTTC
CDR3: CASSQIIAGPYNEQFF

J: TRBJ2-7
V: TRBV28
size: large
D: -
DNA: TGTGCCAGCAGTTTCAGTTACGAGCAGTACTTC
CDR3: CASSFSYEQYF

J: TRBJ2-1
V: TRBV9
size: few
D: -
DNA: TGTGCCAGCAGCCCCGGAGTTTCCTACAATGAGCAGTTCTTC
CDR3: CASSPGVSYNEQFF

J: TRBJ2-2
V: TRBV5-1
size: -
D: -
DNA: TGCGCCAGCAGCCGCCCCAGGGGCTCGAACACCGGGGAGCTGTTTTTT
CDR3: CASSRPRGSNTGELFF

J: TRBJ2-7
V: TRBV2
size: few
D: TRBD1
DNA: TGTGCCAGCAGTGAATATGTGTCAGGGGGCGCGTACGAGCAGTACTTC
CDR3: CASSEYVSGGAYEQYF

J: TRBJ2-7
V: TRBV6-5
size: -
D: -
DNA: TGTGCCAGCAGGGATCATCCAGGGCGGGAGCAGTACTTC
CDR3: CASRDHPGREQYF

J: TRBJ1-1
V: TRBV6-1
size: -
D: -
DNA: TGTGCCAGCATCCCTAGGAAGTACATGAACACTGAAGCTTTCTTT
CDR3: CASIPRKYMNTEAFF

J: TRBJ2-1
V: TRBV5-8
size: few
D: TRBD2
DNA: TGTGCCAGCAGCTTCCCGGGACTAGCGGGAGTACCCGGTAGGAAGGAGCAGTTCTTC
CDR3: CASSFPGLAGVPGRKEQFF

J: TRBJ2-1
V: TRBV7-9
size: -
D: TRBD2
DNA: TGTGCCAGCGGCCGACTAGCGGGAGGGGAAGATGAGCAGTTCTTC
CDR3: CASGRLAGGEDEQFF

J: TRBJ1-5
V: TRBV6-6
size: few
D: -
DNA: TGTGCCAGCACCGCGACACGAACTCAGCCCCAGCATTTT
CDR3: CASTATRTQPQHF

J: TRBJ2-3
V: TRBV9
size: -
D: TRBD2
DNA: TGTGCCAGCAGCGAGGGACTAGATAACACAGATACGCAGTATTTT
CDR3: CASSEGLDNTDTQYF

J: TRBJ2-4
V: TRBV28
size: -
D: -
DNA: TGTGCCAGCAGTTATTATCTAGCTTCGATCGACAAAAACATTCAGTACTTC
CDR3: CASSYYLASIDKNIQYF

J: TRBJ2-5
V: TRBV11-2
size: medium-sized
D: -
DNA: TGTGCCAGCAGCTTAGGCACCACGCCCTATCAAGAGACCCAGTACTTC
CDR3: CASSLGTTPYQETQYF

J: TRBJ1-5
V: TRBV7-9
size: -
D: -
DNA: TGTGCCAGCAGCCGCAGGTCTCGCAATCAGCCCCAGCATTTT
CDR3: CASSRRSRNQPQHF

J: TRBJ2-1
V: TRBV6-4
size: -
D: -
DNA: TGTGCCAGGACGGGGACAGAGACTAGTGGGGGAAACAATGAGCAGTTCTTC
CDR3: CARTGTETSGGNNEQFF